This TCR beta chain was recorded in a study of blood T cell repertoires in COVID-19. Study-wide background: From T cells, B-cell-depleted T cells, or PBMCs came the material, which was cDNA or gDNA.

CDR1 and CDR2 from the germline V gene are SEHNR and FQNEAQ (reference sequence). V gave up 4 bases and J gave up 4 bases, with 11 bases separating them. The CDR3 sequence is 14 residues long. As handled by the study authors: Scientists estimated how many nucleated cells there were by amplifying reference gene primers. Method: immunoSEQ multiplex PCR; TCRdb's copy keeps in-frame clones and lacks some. That table supplies the V and J calls and clone size; D and trimming were determined from the DNA. The sample records around 150,000 clones, 75% to 90% being singletons. Participants were aged about 18 to 90 years from 24 US areas. Before they entered the study, exposed participants had met a COVID-19 case within 2 weeks.

The sequenced sample was PBMCs or T cells enriched from blood (not recorded which). The chain combines TRBV7-9 with TRBJ2-1; weak D call: TRBD2 (6 bases). This TCR derives from a man aged 65-85 years who had been exposed to COVID-19. In nucleotides, the CDR3 is TGTGCCAGCAGCTACGGACTACTTTACAATGAGCAGTTCTTC. Translation gives CASSYGLLYNEQFF.